The present entry profiles one TCR beta chain with its context. Clones were read by immunoSEQ multiplex PCR, and TCRdb kept only the in-frame ones, dropping some. The data contain 90,000 to 130,000 clones, under 75% of them singletons. Germline V gene sequence: CDR1 MNHEY, CDR2 SMNVEV (reference sequence). The CDR3 loop spans 14 amino acids. The V gene lost 3 bases and the J gene lost 9 bases, with 18 bases spanning the gap. The source of the sample is a study of blood T cell repertoires in COVID-19. On the study more broadly: Sources were T cells, B-cell-depleted T cells, or PBMCs; the material itself was cDNA or gDNA.

Sequences were obtained from peripheral blood. This chain uses TRBV27 with TRBJ2-7; D is perhaps TRBD2 (7 bases). This receptor was obtained from a woman aged 60-70 years with acute or convalescent COVID-19. CDR3: CASSLGGPIAGQYF. The CDR3 nucleotides are TGTGCCAGCAGTTTGGGGGGGCCAATAGCCGGGCAGTACTTC.